The 7 T cell receptor beta chains below all came from one sample that was sequenced in a study of T cells in Graves' hyperthyroidism and ophthalmopathy. Template material for amplifying TCR beta CDR3 regions consisted of RNA transcripts. The primer set for the first-round RT-PCR of the TCR CDR3 was HTBI. MiXCR was run by TCRdb on the multiplex PCR reads, yielding one entry per CDR3 protein. This sample has around 720,000 distinct CDR3 sequences, with approximately 36% found just once. What was sequenced was blood. These receptors came from a woman in her thirties or forties with Graves' hyperthyroidism.

This clonotype was found many times. The chain links TRBV10-3 to TRBJ2-5; no definite D call. V was cut by 2 bases and J by 5 bases, with 6 bases left in between. Germline V gives CDR1 ENHRY, CDR2 SYGVKD. This CDR3 is built from 12 residues. The CDR3 reads CAISEREETQYF. CDR3 sequence (DNA): TGTGCCATCAGTGAGCGAGAGGAGACCCAGTACTTC.

This clonotype was seen only a few times. The V and J genes are TRBV7-2 and TRBJ2-5, with 10 bases fitting TRBD1. The CDR3 consists of 15 residues. Germline trimming cut 1 base from V and 4 bases from J; bases unmatched to any gene: 3. Germline CDR1 SGHTA, CDR2 FQGNSA. CDR3 nucleotide sequence: TGTGCCAGCAGCTTAGGACAGGGGGCCGTAGAGACCCAGTACTTC. It translates to CASSLGQGAVETQYF. The full variable domain, its missing parts supplied by reference TRBV7-2 and TRBJ2-5, is GAGVSQSPSNKVTEKGKDVELRCDPISGHTALYWYRQSLGQGLEFLIYFQGNSAPDKSGLPSDRFSAERTGGSVSTLTIQRTQQEDSAVYLCASSLGQGAVETQYFGPGTRLLVL.

As regards this clonotype: A read error is likely, as this CDR3 ends without the conserved phenylalanine or tryptophan. The DNA is omitted, as the CDR3 cannot be located on it reliably, and the CDR3 follows TCRdb's listing. The CDR3 protein is CSARDPGVL. This chain joins TRBV20-1 and TRBJ2-5; TRBD1, the D gene given by the table, was not confirmed from the DNA. CDR1 and CDR2 from the germline V gene are DFQATT and SNEGSKA (reference sequence). The CDR3 adds up to 9 amino acids, both ends counted.

This clonotype was counted ten times or more. The genes are TRBV29-1 and TRBJ1-1; perhaps TRBD1 as D (5 bases). This CDR3 region has 12 residues. V lost 4 bases and J 4 bases, leaving 10 bases between the germline ends. Germline CDR1 is SQVTM and CDR2 is ANQGSEA. CDR3 in amino acids: CSVVQGGTEAFF. The CDR3 DNA is TGCAGCGTTGTTCAGGGAGGCACTGAAGCTTTCTTT.

V and J are TRBV7-2 and TRBJ2-2, with 9 bases fitting TRBD1. The V gene's germline CDR1 is SGHTA and CDR2 FQGNSA. Germline trimming cut 5 bases from V and 6 bases from J; bases unmatched to any gene: 7. This CDR3 is 15 amino acids long. Written as DNA, the CDR3 is TGTGCCAGCAGCCAAGTGACAGGGGGAGCCGGGGAGCTGTTTTTT. Encoded protein: CASSQVTGGAGELFF. Combining the CDR3 with reference TRBV7-2 and TRBJ2-2 gives the whole variable domain GAGVSQSPSNKVTEKGKDVELRCDPISGHTALYWYRQSLGQGLEFLIYFQGNSAPDKSGLPSDRFSAERTGGSVSTLTIQRTQQEDSAVYLCASSQVTGGAGELFFGEGSRLTVL.

CDR3 sequence (DNA): TGTGCCTGGAGTGTACGGCACACCGGGGAGCTGTTTTTT. Translating gives CAWSVRHTGELFF. The chain uses TRBV30 and TRBJ2-2; D is unresolved. The CDR3 is made up of 13 amino acids. Trimming took 0 bases from V and 3 from J, leaving 5 bases between them. Per germline, CDR1 GTSNPN and CDR2 SVGIG (reference sequence).

The chain employs TRBV7-9 and TRBJ2-7, with 10 bases that match TRBD1. The germline V gene has CDR1 SEHNR and CDR2 FQNEAQ (reference sequence). V shed 5 bases and J 1 base; nucleotides not matched to a gene: 8. There are 16 residues in the CDR3. In DNA form, the CDR3 reads TGTGCCAGCAGCCGAGGCCGGGACAGGGGTTCCTACGAGCAGTACTTC. Its translation is CASSRGRDRGSYEQYF.